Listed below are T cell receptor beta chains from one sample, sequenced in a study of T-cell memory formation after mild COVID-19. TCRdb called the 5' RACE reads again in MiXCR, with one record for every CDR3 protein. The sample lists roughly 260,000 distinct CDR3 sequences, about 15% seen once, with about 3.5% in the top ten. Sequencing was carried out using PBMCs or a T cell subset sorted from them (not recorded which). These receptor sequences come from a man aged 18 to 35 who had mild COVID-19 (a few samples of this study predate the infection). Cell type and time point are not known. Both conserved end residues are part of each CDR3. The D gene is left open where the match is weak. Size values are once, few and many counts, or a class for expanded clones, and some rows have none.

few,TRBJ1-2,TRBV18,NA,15,TGTGCCAGCTCAATGGACCCGTTCTCAAACTATGGCTACACCTTC,CASSMDPFSNYGYTF
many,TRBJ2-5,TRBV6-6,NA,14,TGTGCCAGCAGTTTTGGGACTTCCCAAGAGACCCAGTACTTC,CASSFGTSQETQYF
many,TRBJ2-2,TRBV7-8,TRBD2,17,TGTGCCAGCAGCTTAGGGGTGCGGACTAGCCGCACCGGGGAGCTGTTTTTT,CASSLGVRTSRTGELFF
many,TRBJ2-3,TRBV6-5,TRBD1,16,TGTGCCAGCAGTTACTCGACAGGGAGTGGCACAGATACGCAGTATTTT,CASSYSTGSGTDTQYF
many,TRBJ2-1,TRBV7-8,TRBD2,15,TGTGCCAGCAGCTCCCCCCCGCCGGGAGGGAATGAGCAGTTCTTC,CASSSPPPGGNEQFF
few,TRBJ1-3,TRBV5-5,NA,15,TGTGCCAGCAGCTTCAGATACGGCTCTGGAAACACCATATATTTT,CASSFRYGSGNTIYF
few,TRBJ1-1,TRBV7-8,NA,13,TGTGCCAGCAGCTTAGTCGTGGATTCGGGTGCTTTCTTT,CASSLVVDSGAFF
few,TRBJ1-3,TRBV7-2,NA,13,TGTGCCAGCAGCCCCGACGGGGGAAACACCATATATTTT,CASSPDGGNTIYF
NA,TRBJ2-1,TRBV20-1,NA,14,TGCAGTGCTAGAGACACGACCCGGGAGAGAGAGCAGTTCTTC,CSARDTTREREQFF
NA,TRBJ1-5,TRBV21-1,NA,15,TGTGCCAGCAGCAAGTCGCCGGGGTTAAATCAGCCCCAGCATTTT,CASSKSPGLNQPQHF
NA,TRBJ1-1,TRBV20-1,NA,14,TGCAGTGCTAGTGGGGGACACACGAACACTGAAGCTTTCTTT,CSASGGHTNTEAFF
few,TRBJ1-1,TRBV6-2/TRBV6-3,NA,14,TGTGCCAGCAGTTCAACCGGGACATCGTCCGGAGCTTTCTTT,CASSSTGTSSGAFF
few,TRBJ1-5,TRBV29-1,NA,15,TGCAGCGTTACCGTCGGGGGGCCCTTTAATCAGCCCCAGCATTTT,CSVTVGGPFNQPQHF
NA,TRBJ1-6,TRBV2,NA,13,TGTGCCAGCGAAGTACCGGGGAATTCACCCCTCCACTTT,CASEVPGNSPLHF
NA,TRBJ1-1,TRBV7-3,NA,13,TGTGCCAGCAGCTTAACGGATAGAACTGAAGCTTTCTTT,CASSLTDRTEAFF
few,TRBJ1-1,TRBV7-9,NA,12,TGTGCCAGCAGCTATGACGACACTGAAGCTTTCTTT,CASSYDDTEAFF
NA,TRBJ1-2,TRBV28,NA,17,TGTGCCAGCTCGGCTACTCCTACGGGACCAGGCGGCTATGGCTACACCTTC,CASSATPTGPGGYGYTF
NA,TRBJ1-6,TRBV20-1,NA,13,TGCAGTGCTAGACCCTCGCCCGGTTCACCCCTCCACTTT,CSARPSPGSPLHF
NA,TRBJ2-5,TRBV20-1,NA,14,TGCAGTGCTAACGGGATGGCCGGCAGAGAGACCCAGTACTTC,CSANGMAGRETQYF
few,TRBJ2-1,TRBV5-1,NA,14,TGCGCCAGCAGCCCCGACGGACTTCCCTCCGGGCAGTTCTTC,CASSPDGLPSGQFF
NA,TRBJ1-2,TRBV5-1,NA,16,TGCGCCAGCAGCTTGACGGGCGGGGGAGCTAACTATGGCTACACCTTC,CASSLTGGGANYGYTF
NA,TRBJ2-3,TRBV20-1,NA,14,TGCAGTGCTCCTGTAGGGGGGGGAACAGATACGCAGTATTTT,CSAPVGGGTDTQYF
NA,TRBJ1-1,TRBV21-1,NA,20,TGTGCCAGCAGCATGAGAATCTCCCAAGCGGGCCGATTTCGGAACACTGAAGCTTTCTTT,CASSMRISQAGRFRNTEAFF
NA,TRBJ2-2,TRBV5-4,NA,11,TGTGCCAGCAGCGGGCGCGGGGAGCTGTTTTTT,CASSGRGELFF
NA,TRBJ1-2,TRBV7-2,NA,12,TGTGCCAGCAGCGTAGGGATCGGCGGCTACACCTTC,CASSVGIGGYTF
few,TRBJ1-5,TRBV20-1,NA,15,TGCAGTGCTAGAGCGTCGACCGTGGTCAATCAGCCCCAGCATTTT,CSARASTVVNQPQHF
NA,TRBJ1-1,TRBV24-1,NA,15,TGTGCCACCAGTGATCGACCACAGGCGAACCGCACCGCTTTCTTT,CATSDRPQANRTAFF
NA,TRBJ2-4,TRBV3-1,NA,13,TGTGCCAGCAGCCAAGATATCGAGGACATTCAGTACTTC,CASSQDIEDIQYF
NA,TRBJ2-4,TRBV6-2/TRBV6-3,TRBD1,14,TGTGCCAGCAGTTCGAACAGGGGTTTGAACATTCAGTACTTC,CASSSNRGLNIQYF